The next 9 T cell receptor beta chains were all read from a single sample in a study of blood T cell repertoires in COVID-19. Assay used: immunoSEQ multiplex PCR; TCRdb lists only in-frame clones, some missing. The sample includes about 120,000 clones, approximately 79% of them seen just once. Source material: peripheral blood. These receptors were obtained from a man aged 45-60 years with acute or convalescent COVID-19.

V and J are TRBV24-1 and TRBJ1-4; D is possibly TRBD1 (6 bases). Germline V gene lookup returns CDR1 KGHDR and CDR2 SFDVKD. The germline V and J ends were trimmed by 5 bases and 8 bases, with 20 bases remaining between them. The CDR3 totals 16 residues. This CDR3 is CATSVPNREEGEKLFF. CDR3 in DNA: TGTGCCACCAGTGTCCCGAACAGGGAAGAGGGAGAAAAACTGTTTTTT.

This clone was seen a handful of times. The rearrangement joins TRBV27 to TRBJ1-4; a weak D match, TRBD1 (5 bases). V was trimmed by 5 bases and J by 5 bases, leaving 9 bases between them. The CDR3 contains 13 residues. From germline, CDR1 is MNHEY and CDR2 SMNVEV (reference sequence). CDR3 coding DNA: TGTGCCAGCAGTATCCGACAGAATGAAAAACTGTTTTTT. Translation: CASSIRQNEKLFF.

The chain recombines TRBV24-1 with TRBJ2-1; 8 bases fit TRBD1. The CDR3 has 15 amino acids. CDR1 is KGHDR, CDR2 SFDVKD, per germline. V gave up 4 bases and J gave up 5 bases; unmatched junction bases: 6. The CDR3 reads CATSEPGQANNEQFF. CDR3 nucleotide sequence: TGTGCCACCAGTGAACCGGGACAGGCTAACAATGAGCAGTTCTTC.

CDR3 bases: TGTGCCAGCAGCCATAGGGTACCCGGGATTAAAGGCGACGAGCAGTACTTC. Translated, it gives CASSHRVPGIKGDEQYF. The gene calls are TRBV7-9 and TRBJ2-7; D might be TRBD2 (5 bases). V dropped 5 bases and J dropped 5 bases, with 25 bases sitting between them. In germline, CDR1 is SEHNR, CDR2 FQNEAQ (reference sequence). The CDR3 has 17 residues.

In DNA form, the CDR3 reads TGTGCCAGTAGTAGCGGGAGGTCGTACAATGAGCAGTTCTTC. Protein product: CASSSGRSYNEQFF. The chain is built from TRBV19 and TRBJ2-1; 8 bases match TRBD2. Germline lookup yields CDR1 LNHDA and CDR2 SQIVND (reference sequence). Trimming removed 4 bases from V and 4 bases from J; junction bases left unmatched: 3. CDR3 size: 14 residues.

This rearrangement joins TRBV5-1 to TRBJ2-2; a weak D match, TRBD1 (6 bases). This CDR3 is built from 14 residues. CDR1 is SGHRS, CDR2 YFSETQ, per germline. Trimming took off 5 bases at V and 3 bases at J, with 11 bases between the two ends. CDR3 DNA: TGCGCCAGCAGATTACAGGGAGACACCGGGGAGCTGTTTTTT. It specifies CASRLQGDTGELFF. Drawing the rest from reference TRBV5-1 and TRBJ2-2, the complete variable domain is KAGVTQTPRYLIKTRGQQVTLSCSPISGHRSVSWYQQTPGQGLQFLFEYFSETQRNKGNFPGRFSGRQFSNSRSEMNVSTLELGDSALYLCASRLQGDTGELFFGEGSRLTVL.

The V and J genes are TRBV4-1 and TRBJ2-3; 11 bases are shared with TRBD1. CDR1 MGHRA and CDR2 YSYEKL come from the germline V gene. Trimming at V came to 4 bases and at J to 3 bases, leaving 3 bases not matched to a gene. The CDR3 consists of 15 residues. CDR3 residues: CASSRGQGATDTQYF. The CDR3 DNA follows: TGCGCCAGCAGCCGCGGACAGGGGGCAACAGATACGCAGTATTTT.

The V call is TRBV5-1, the J call TRBJ1-4; 7 nucleotides match TRBD1. In germline, CDR1 is SGHRS, CDR2 YFSETQ. Trimming removed 8 bases from V and 3 bases from J; junction bases left unmatched: 4. This CDR3 is built from 13 residues. This CDR3 is CASRQGPNEKLFF. The CDR3 nucleotides read TGCGCCAGTAGACAGGGACCTAATGAAAAACTGTTTTTT.

The chain links TRBV7-2 to TRBJ2-7, with 7 positions matching TRBD1. V lost 5 bases and J lost 4; bases outside the gene matches: 11. Per germline, CDR1 SGHTA and CDR2 FQGNSA. The CDR3 is made up of 15 amino acids. CDR3 bases: TGTGCCAGCAGCACCAGACAGGGACCAGATTACGAGCAGTACTTC. Amino acid sequence: CASSTRQGPDYEQYF.